The 32 T cell receptor beta chains in this list originate from one sample, sequenced in a study of blood T cell repertoires in COVID-19. Data came from immunoSEQ multiplex PCR; TCRdb stores just in-frame clones and leaves some out. Of some 300,000 clones in the sample, 90% were seen once. The specimen was peripheral blood. The receptors here all came from a woman in her forties with COVID-19, enrolled during active disease.

The chain uses TRBV28 and TRBJ2-3, with TRBD2 identical over 9 bases. After removal of 3 bases from V and 1 base from J, the junction contained 11 bases not matched to a gene. Germline CDR1 and CDR2: MDHEN and SYDVKM. The CDR3 is made up of 18 amino acids. The CDR3 loop is CASSFPAGTSLGTDTQYF. The CDR3 DNA reads as TGTGCCAGCAGTTTCCCCGCCGGGACTAGCCTCGGCACAGATACGCAGTATTTT.

The gene calls are TRBV28 and TRBJ2-1, with 9 bases aligning to TRBD2. V trimming: 9 bases; J trimming: 10 bases; junction bases outside the gene matches: 13. Germline V gives CDR1 MDHEN, CDR2 SYDVKM. The length of the CDR3 is 14 residues. CDR3 amino acids: CASQRASGAKEQFF. In nucleotides, the CDR3 is TGTGCCAGTCAACGGGCTAGCGGGGCCAAGGAGCAGTTCTTC.

The rearrangement links TRBV7-2 to TRBJ1-3, with D perhaps TRBD1 (6 bases). The CDR3 extends over 14 amino acids. Trimming removed 5 bases at V and 3 bases at J, with 11 bases between. CDR1 and CDR2 from the germline V gene are SGHTA and FQGNSA. The CDR3 protein is CASSPGTYGNTIYF. CDR3 DNA sequence: TGTGCCAGCAGCCCGGGGACATATGGAAACACCATATATTTT. Full variable domain (missing parts from reference TRBV7-2 and TRBJ1-3): GAGVSQSPSNKVTEKGKDVELRCDPISGHTALYWYRQSLGQGLEFLIYFQGNSAPDKSGLPSDRFSAERTGGSVSTLTIQRTQQEDSAVYLCASSPGTYGNTIYFGEGSWLTVV.

The rearrangement uses TRBV3-1 (or the pseudogene TRBV3-2) and TRBJ2-1; D perhaps matches TRBD2 (6 bases). Per the germline V gene, CDR1 is LGHDT and CDR2 is YNNKEL (reference sequence). The CDR3 is made up of 18 amino acids. Deletions cut 0 bases from V and 9 bases from J, with 24 bases between. CDR3 coding DNA: TGTGCCAGCAGCCAAGATCCATTGGGCGGGGCATTGTGTTGTGAGCAGTTCTTC. Translation gives CASSQDPLGGALCCEQFF.

The rearrangement links TRBV19 to TRBJ1-1, with TRBD1 matching over 7 bases. This CDR3 spans 14 amino acids. Germline V gene lookup returns CDR1 LNHDA and CDR2 SQIVND (reference sequence). The V gene end was trimmed by 5 bases and the J gene end by 1 base; junction bases not matched to a gene: 4. CDR3 sequence reads: CASSPRTGNTEAFF. CDR3 bases: TGTGCCAGTAGTCCCCGGACAGGGAACACTGAAGCTTTCTTT.

The chain links TRBV2 to TRBJ1-6; 9 bases are shared with TRBD1. The CDR3 extends over 13 amino acids. The trim removed 10 bases at V and 7 bases at J, leaving 5 bases unmatched. Per the germline V gene, CDR1 is SNHLY and CDR2 is FYNNEI. The CDR3 reads CATRGQGNSPLHF. DNA for the CDR3: TGTGCCACCCGCGGACAGGGGAATTCACCCCTCCACTTT.

This chain joins TRBV7-2 and TRBJ2-1, with a tentative D call TRBD2 (5 bases). V lost 1 base and J lost 2, with 9 bases in between. The CDR3 spans 15 residues. In germline, CDR1 is SGHTA, CDR2 FQGNSA. The CDR3 loop reads CASSLVGETYNEQFF. The CDR3 DNA sequence: TGTGCCAGCAGCTTAGTGGGAGAAACCTACAATGAGCAGTTCTTC.

The CDR3 loop is CASSTRQGGYQETQYF. The CDR3 region has the DNA TGTGCCAGCAGTACCCGACAGGGGGGGTACCAAGAGACCCAGTACTTC. This sequence joins TRBV27 and TRBJ2-5, with 9 bases fitting TRBD1. The germline gives CDR1 MNHEY, CDR2 SMNVEV (reference sequence). CDR3 length: 16 amino acids. V shed 5 bases and J 0 bases; nucleotides not matched to a gene: 7.

The V gene is TRBV7-2, the J gene TRBJ1-6; 9 bases match TRBD1. Germline V gives CDR1 SGHTA, CDR2 FQGNSA. V lost 2 bases to trimming and J lost 9 bases; unmatched junction nucleotides: 5. CDR3 length equals 15 residues. As DNA, the CDR3 is TGTGCCAGCAGCTTAAGGAGGGACAGGGCTTCACCCCTCCACTTT. Translation gives CASSLRRDRASPLHF.

The genes are TRBV7-9 and TRBJ1-3; D remains ambiguous. The germline V and J ends were trimmed by 2 bases and 0 bases, with 5 bases remaining between them. This CDR3 has 14 residues. The germline CDR1 and CDR2 sequences are SEHNR and FQNEAQ (reference sequence). DNA of the CDR3: TGTGCCAGCAGCTTAAGCGACTCTGGAAACACCATATATTTT. Protein sequence: CASSLSDSGNTIYF.

The chain uses TRBV12-3 or TRBV12-4 and TRBJ1-1, with a tentative D call TRBD1 (6 bases). Trimming left V 6 bases short and J 10 bases short, with 15 bases between. There are 12 residues in the CDR3. CDR3 in amino acids: CASSFTGTLAFF. The DNA of the CDR3 is TGTGCCAGCAGCTTCACCGGGACACTAGCTTTCTTT.

V is TRBV5-8 and J is TRBJ2-2, with TRBD2 as a possible D gene (6 bases). Looked up from germline, CDR1 is SGHTS and CDR2 is YDEGEE. This CDR3 comprises 15 residues. With 5 bases removed from V and 5 bases from J, the gap between germline ends came to 16 bases. Here the CDR3 reads CASSSRDFLTGELFF. Written as DNA, the CDR3 is TGTGCCAGCAGTTCCCGGGACTTCCTGACCGGGGAGCTGTTTTTT.

The chain has TRBV15 and TRBJ1-1, with 8 positions matching TRBD1. This CDR3 has 13 amino acids. CDR1 LNHNV and CDR2 YYDKDF come from the germline V gene (reference sequence). V lost 3 bases to trimming and J lost 5 bases; unmatched junction nucleotides: 2. The CDR3 loop reads CATSSRGLTEAFF. The CDR3 DNA reads as TGTGCCACCAGCAGCAGGGGGCTTACTGAAGCTTTCTTT.

The table lists this clone with many counts. The J gene is TRBJ2-7, the V gene TRBV6-2 or TRBV6-3, with 7 positions matching TRBD1. Germline V gene sequence: CDR1 MNHEY, CDR2 SVGEGT. CDR3 length: 15 residues. V gave up 4 bases and J gave up 0 bases; unmatched junction bases: 6. The CDR3 is CASSFLQGSSYEQYF. The CDR3 bases are TGTGCCAGCAGTTTTTTACAGGGGTCCTCCTACGAGCAGTACTTC.

The gene calls are TRBV29-1 and TRBJ2-1; 8 bases line up with TRBD2. V trimming: 3 bases; J trimming: 0 bases; junction bases outside the gene matches: 1. The CDR3 runs to 14 residues. Germline CDR1 and CDR2: SQVTM and ANQGSEA. The CDR3 DNA is TGCAGCGTTGACGGGGGGGGCTCCTACAATGAGCAGTTCTTC. It yields the protein CSVDGGGSYNEQFF.

This chain joins TRBV21-1 and TRBJ2-7; no DNA check was done on the table's D call, TRBD2. TRBV21-1 is marked as a pseudogene. CDR3 size: 13 residues. CDR3 nucleotides: TGTGCCAGCAGCCTACAGGGAGGGTACGAGCAGTACTTC. Translated, it gives CASSLQGGYEQYF.

The V gene is TRBV6-5, the J gene TRBJ1-3, with unresolved D. The CDR3 is 12 amino acids. The V gene lost 6 bases and the J gene lost 4 bases, with 7 bases spanning the gap. From germline, CDR1 is MNHEY and CDR2 SVGAGI. The CDR3 sequence is CASRSTGNTIYF. The CDR3 DNA sequence: TGTGCCAGCAGATCGACAGGAAACACCATATATTTT.

The V call is TRBV7-8, the J call TRBJ2-1; 7 bases match TRBD2. Germline V gene sequence: CDR1 SGHVS, CDR2 FQNEAQ. Unmatched junction bases numbered 11, after V lost 4 bases and J lost 5 bases. The CDR3 loop spans 16 amino acids. In nucleotides, the CDR3 is TGTGCCAGCAGCTCTCGCCGGGACTACATTAACAATGAGCAGTTCTTC. Amino acids: CASSSRRDYINNEQFF.

The chain employs TRBV6-1 and TRBJ1-2; TRBD1 might be the D (5 bases). Germline CDR1 reads MNHNS; CDR2 reads SASEGT. V gave up 2 bases and J gave up 4 bases, with 8 bases separating them. This CDR3 contains 13 residues. CDR3 in amino acids: CASSEQGLYGYTF. Written as DNA, the CDR3 is TGTGCCAGCAGTGAACAGGGCCTCTATGGCTACACCTTC.

The CDR3 DNA reads as TGTGCCAGCAGCTTAAAGCCCCGGACAGTAACTAGCACAGATACGCAGTATTTT. Encoded protein: CASSLKPRTVTSTDTQYF. This chain uses TRBV7-8 with TRBJ2-3; D perhaps matches TRBD1 (6 bases). Germline V gene data show CDR1 as SGHVS and CDR2 as FQNEAQ. There are 18 residues in the CDR3. Trimming shortened V by 2 bases and J by 0 bases, and 18 bases separated the two germline ends.

This chain connects TRBV24-1 to TRBJ1-1, with 8 bases lining up with TRBD1. The V gene end was trimmed by 7 bases and the J gene end by 6 bases; junction bases not matched to a gene: 6. Germline V CDR1 and CDR2: KGHDR, SFDVKD. This CDR3 is 13 amino acids long. The CDR3 protein is CATSGRQGPEAFF. CDR3 nucleotides: TGTGCCACCAGCGGAAGACAGGGGCCTGAAGCTTTCTTT.

A single count supports this clone. The V and J genes are TRBV29-1 and TRBJ1-4; possibly TRBD1 for D (5 bases). The germline V gene has CDR1 SQVTM and CDR2 ANQGSEA. The CDR3 is 13 residues long. Trimming pared 3 bases from V and 4 bases from J, leaving 9 bases between. CDR3 residues: CSVEGPGNEKLFF. In DNA, the CDR3 is TGCAGCGTTGAGGGGCCCGGTAATGAAAAACTGTTTTTT.

The chain combines TRBV13 with TRBJ1-4; D gene ambiguous. The germline CDR1 and CDR2 sequences are PRHDT and FYEKMQ (reference sequence). The V end lost 3 bases, the J end lost 4 bases, and 9 bases lay between the germline ends. The CDR3 spans 14 residues. CDR3 DNA sequence: TGTGCCAGCAGCTTCCACGGGAATAATGAAAAACTGTTTTTT. Its protein is CASSFHGNNEKLFF.

The V call is TRBV2, the J call TRBJ1-2; 8 bases fit TRBD1. J gave up 8 bases and V 10 bases, and 12 bases lay outside the gene matches. CDR1 and CDR2 (germline): SNHLY, FYNNEI. CDR3 length: 13 amino acids. The CDR3 bases are TGTGCCAACGAGCACAGGGGGGCACGCGGCTACACCTTC. Protein: CANEHRGARGYTF. The complete variable domain, with remaining parts taken from reference TRBV2 and TRBJ1-2, reads EPEVTQTPSHQVTQMGQEVILRCVPISNHLYFYWYRQILGQKVEFLVSFYNNEISEKSEIFDDQFSVERPDGSNFTLKIRSTKLEDSAMYFCANEHRGARGYTFGSGTRLTVV.

Here the CDR3 reads CASSLGAGLNNSPLHF. The CDR3 nucleotides read TGTGCCAGCAGCTTGGGGGCAGGGCTAAATAATTCACCCCTCCACTTT. This chain uses TRBV5-4 with TRBJ1-6, with D possibly being TRBD1 (5 bases). The CDR3 loop spans 16 amino acids. Trimming took 0 bases from V and 5 from J, leaving 12 bases between them. Germline CDR1 and CDR2: SGHNT and YYREEE (reference sequence).

The chain is built from TRBV30 and TRBJ2-5; 10 bases map to TRBD1. CDR1 GTSNPN and CDR2 SVGIG come from the germline V gene (reference sequence). CDR3 length: 14 amino acids. The junction had 6 bases not matched to a gene; V was cut back by 4 bases and J by 4 bases. As DNA, the CDR3 is TGTGCCTGGACCACGGACAGGGGGTTAGAGACCCAGTACTTC. It translates to CAWTTDRGLETQYF.

About this clone itself: Other nucleotide sequences from this sample produce the same CDR3. This chain connects TRBV18 to TRBJ1-3; no definite D call. Germline CDR1 KGHSH, CDR2 LQKENI. Deletions cut 2 bases from V and 4 bases from J, with 9 bases between. The CDR3 is 14 amino acids. Here the CDR3 reads CASSPEGSGNTIYF. The CDR3 DNA is TGTGCCAGCTCACCAGAGGGTTCCGGAAACACCATATATTTT.

The chain joins TRBV2 to TRBJ2-7, with 10 bases that match TRBD1. The CDR3 is 14 residues long. V trimming: 6 bases; J trimming: 5 bases; junction bases outside the gene matches: 7. Germline-derived CDR1 and CDR2 are SNHLY and FYNNEI. The CDR3 spells CASRRDRGKDEQYF. Here the CDR3 DNA reads TGTGCCAGCAGACGGGACAGGGGAAAGGACGAGCAGTACTTC.

The rearrangement uses TRBV6-5 and TRBJ2-1, with 8 bases fitting TRBD2. J lost 4 bases, V lost 4 bases, and 6 bases had no gene match. This CDR3 contains 15 residues. Germline CDR1 is MNHEY and CDR2 is SVGAGI. The CDR3 DNA reads TGTGCCAGCAGTTTCGGACTAGCTCCTTACAATGAGCAGTTCTTC. This gives the protein CASSFGLAPYNEQFF.

The V call is TRBV28, the J call TRBJ2-3, with 12 bases aligning to TRBD2. With 6 bases clipped from V and 4 bases from J, the junction kept 8 bases outside the gene matches. The germline V gene encodes CDR1 MDHEN and CDR2 SYDVKM. This CDR3 is built from 16 residues. This CDR3 reads CASSPTSGSGADTQYF. The CDR3 nucleotides read TGTGCCAGCAGCCCGACTAGCGGGAGTGGGGCAGATACGCAGTATTTT.

The chain joins TRBV10-1 to TRBJ2-7; D might be TRBD2 (7 bases). This CDR3 is built from 14 residues. The V end was cut by 11 bases, the J end by 6 bases, with 23 bases between. Germline lookup yields CDR1 WNHNN and CDR2 SYGVQD (reference sequence). The CDR3 coding sequence is TGCGCCCCTCCGTGGGGGGGCGGGGTGGTCGAGCAGTACTTC. Translating it yields CAPPWGGGVVEQYF.

This sequence joins TRBV28 and TRBJ2-1; 7 bases are shared with TRBD2. Germline-derived CDR1 and CDR2 are MDHEN and SYDVKM. The V and J ends lost 5 bases and 0 bases, in that order; junction bases with no gene match: 7. The CDR3 extends over 16 amino acids. The CDR3 loop is CASSGGGASSYNEQFF. The CDR3 DNA is TGTGCCAGCAGTGGGGGGGGTGCCAGCTCCTACAATGAGCAGTTCTTC.